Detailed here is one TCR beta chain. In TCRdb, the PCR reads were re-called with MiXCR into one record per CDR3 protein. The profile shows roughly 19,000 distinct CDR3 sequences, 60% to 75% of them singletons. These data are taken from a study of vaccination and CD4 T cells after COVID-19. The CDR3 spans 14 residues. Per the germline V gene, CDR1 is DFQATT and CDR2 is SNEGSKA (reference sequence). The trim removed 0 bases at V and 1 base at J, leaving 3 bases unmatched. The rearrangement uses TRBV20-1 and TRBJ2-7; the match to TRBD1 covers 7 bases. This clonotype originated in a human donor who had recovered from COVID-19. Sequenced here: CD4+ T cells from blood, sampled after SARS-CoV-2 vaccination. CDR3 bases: TGCAGTGCTAGAGATCCGGGACAGTCCTACGAGCAGTACTTC. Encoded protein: CSARDPGQSYEQYF.